A selection of T cell receptor beta chains follows, all from one sample in a study of Ad26.COV2.S vaccination and SARS-CoV-2 variants. Libraries were prepared by immunoSEQ multiplex PCR; TCRdb keeps only in-frame clonotypes and omits some of them. The repertoire has about half a million clones, roughly 87% of them found once; the top ten carry about 1.5%. Sample: peripheral blood, taken in a trial of Ad26.COV2.S vaccine versus placebo. The receptors originated from a person between 18 and 60 years old who received the Ad26.COV2.S COVID-19 vaccine or a placebo. Both conserved end residues are part of each CDR3. The order of the fields is CDR3 protein, CDR3 DNA, D gene, CDR3 length, J gene, clone size, V gene. A D gene is named only where the DNA matches it firmly. Not every row has a clone size; where given, it reads once, few, many or a size class.

CASSPSPLRGETGNTIYF TGTGCCAGCTCACCCTCCCCGCTTCGGGGAGAAACTGGAAACACCATATATTTT NA 18 TRBJ1-3 NA TRBV18
CASVKSGGDYYEQYF TGTGCCAGCGTGAAAAGCGGGGGGGATTACTACGAGCAGTACTTC TRBD2 15 TRBJ2-7 NA TRBV27
CASSAGLGHQPQHF TGTGCCAGCAGCGCAGGGTTGGGACATCAGCCCCAGCATTTT NA 14 TRBJ1-5 few TRBV9
CASSPPGELFF TGTGCCAGCTCCCCCCCCGGGGAGCTGTTTTTT NA 11 TRBJ2-2 NA TRBV18
CASRGSGTEAFF TGTGCCAGTAGGGGCAGTGGAACTGAAGCTTTCTTT NA 12 TRBJ1-1 NA TRBV19
CASRNYEQYF TGTGCCAGCAGGAACTACGAGCAGTACTTC NA 10 TRBJ2-7 NA TRBV2
CASSSKPTGTSINIQYF TGTGCCAGCAGTTCGAAGCCAACCGGGACTAGTATTAACATTCAGTACTTC TRBD2 17 TRBJ2-4 NA TRBV27
CASSSPGQGYLEQYF TGTGCCAGCAGCTCACCGGGACAGGGATATCTCGAGCAGTACTTC TRBD1 15 TRBJ2-7 few TRBV5-4
CSAPVGDTQYF TGCAGTGCCCCGGTCGGAGATACGCAGTATTTT NA 11 TRBJ2-3 NA TRBV20-1
CASSLDQSSYNEQFF TGCGCCAGCAGCTTGGACCAGAGCTCCTACAATGAGCAGTTCTTC NA 15 TRBJ2-1 NA TRBV5-1
CASQREMITGELFF TGTGCCAGCCAGCGGGAGATGATCACCGGGGAGCTGTTTTTT TRBD2 14 TRBJ2-2 once TRBV6-5
CAWSFGEGNTIYF TGTGCCTGGAGCTTTGGGGAAGGAAACACCATATATTTT NA 13 TRBJ1-3 NA TRBV30
CASSETTGLRPDTQYF TGCGCCAGCAGTGAGACGACAGGGTTACGTCCAGATACGCAGTATTTT TRBD1 16 TRBJ2-3 NA TRBV10-1
CASGGTRVNTEAFF TGTGCCAGCGGGGGAACCAGGGTGAACACTGAAGCTTTCTTT NA 14 TRBJ1-1 once TRBV21-1
CASSLDPDLQETQYF TGCGCCAGCAGCTTGGATCCGGACCTCCAAGAGACCCAGTACTTC NA 15 TRBJ2-5 NA TRBV5-1
CASSSQGRRTEAFF TGTGCCAGCAGCTCACAGGGTAGGAGAACTGAAGCTTTCTTT NA 14 TRBJ1-1 NA TRBV11-2
CASSLGLGSGDTQYF TGCGCCAGCAGCTTGGGGCTAGGCTCGGGAGATACGCAGTATTTT NA 15 TRBJ2-3 NA TRBV5-1
CASSPADGRANTEAFF TGTGCCAGCAGTCCGGCAGATGGGAGAGCAAACACTGAAGCTTTCTTT NA 16 TRBJ1-1 NA TRBV27
CASSFTGFHEQYF TGTGCCAGCAGTTTCACAGGGTTCCACGAGCAGTACTTC NA 13 TRBJ2-7 NA TRBV6-2/TRBV6-3
CASSAGYPSNEQFF TGTGCCAGCTCCGCCGGGTATCCTTCAAATGAGCAGTTCTTC NA 14 TRBJ2-1 NA TRBV18
CASSPRWRGAPTDTQYF TGTGCCAGCAGCCCACGTTGGAGGGGGGCCCCGACAGATACGCAGTATTTT NA 17 TRBJ2-3 NA TRBV4-2
CASSLTENYGYTF TGCGCCAGCAGCTTGACAGAAAACTATGGCTACACCTTC NA 13 TRBJ1-2 NA TRBV5-1
CASSLTGVTLGNYGYTF TGTGCCAGCAGCTTAACAGGGGTCACCCTTGGGAACTATGGCTACACCTTC TRBD1 17 TRBJ1-2 NA TRBV7-8
CAWSVQRQYNEQFF TGTGCCTGGAGTGTCCAAAGGCAATACAATGAGCAGTTCTTC NA 14 TRBJ2-1 NA TRBV30
CASSQHGTSGWFF TGTGCCAGCAGCCAACACGGGACTTCGGGTTGGTTCTTC NA 13 TRBJ2-1 NA TRBV3-1/TRBV3-2
CASSLRGTEAFF TGTGCCAGCAGCTTGCGGGGGACTGAAGCTTTCTTT NA 12 TRBJ1-1 NA TRBV5-6
CAWSGLSGLAGEQFF TGTGCCTGGAGTGGGTTGAGTGGACTAGCGGGTGAGCAGTTCTTC TRBD2 15 TRBJ2-1 NA TRBV30
CASSFWDRVFYEQYF TGTGCCAGCAGCTTTTGGGACAGGGTATTCTACGAGCAGTACTTC TRBD1 15 TRBJ2-7 NA TRBV5-6
CASSSRVGEQFF TGTGCCAGCAGCTCCAGGGTAGGCGAGCAGTTCTTC NA 12 TRBJ2-1 NA TRBV7-9
CASIQDPGRNTEAFF TGCGCCAGCATCCAAGACCCCGGAAGGAACACTGAAGCTTTCTTT NA 15 TRBJ1-1 NA TRBV5-1
CASSRGRLPPSYNEQFF TGCGCCAGCAGCCGCGGGAGGCTGCCGCCTTCCTACAATGAGCAGTTCTTC TRBD2 17 TRBJ2-1 NA TRBV5-1
CASSLLQNYGYTF TGTGCCAGCAGCTTATTACAGAACTATGGCTACACCTTC NA 13 TRBJ1-2 few TRBV7-8
CASSFGTERNSPLHF TGCGCCAGCAGCTTTGGGACGGAAAGGAATTCACCCCTCCACTTT NA 15 TRBJ1-6 NA TRBV5-1
CASSSLQGFGELFF TGTGCCAGCAGCTCTCTACAGGGGTTCGGGGAGCTGTTTTTT TRBD1 14 TRBJ2-2 once TRBV11-2
CASSTYNQPQHF TGTGCCAGCAGTACATACAATCAGCCCCAGCATTTT NA 12 TRBJ1-5 NA TRBV6-2/TRBV6-3
CASSYLEGNTIYF TGTGCCAGCAGTTACTTAGAAGGAAACACCATATATTTT NA 13 TRBJ1-3 few TRBV6-5
CASSPGQGGMGTDTEAFF TGTGCCAGCAGCCCAGGACAGGGAGGGATGGGTACTGACACTGAAGCTTTCTTT TRBD1 18 TRBJ1-1 NA TRBV7-9
CASTPGGAEAFF TGTGCCAGCACCCCCGGGGGGGCTGAAGCTTTCTTT NA 12 TRBJ1-1 NA TRBV7-9
CASSEVGGGDEQFF TGTGCCAGCAGTGAAGTGGGGGGCGGGGATGAGCAGTTCTTC NA 14 TRBJ2-1 NA TRBV6-1
CATSRDPGQSSQHF TGTGCCACCAGCAGAGACCCTGGACAGTCGTCCCAGCATTTT NA 14 TRBJ1-5 NA TRBV15